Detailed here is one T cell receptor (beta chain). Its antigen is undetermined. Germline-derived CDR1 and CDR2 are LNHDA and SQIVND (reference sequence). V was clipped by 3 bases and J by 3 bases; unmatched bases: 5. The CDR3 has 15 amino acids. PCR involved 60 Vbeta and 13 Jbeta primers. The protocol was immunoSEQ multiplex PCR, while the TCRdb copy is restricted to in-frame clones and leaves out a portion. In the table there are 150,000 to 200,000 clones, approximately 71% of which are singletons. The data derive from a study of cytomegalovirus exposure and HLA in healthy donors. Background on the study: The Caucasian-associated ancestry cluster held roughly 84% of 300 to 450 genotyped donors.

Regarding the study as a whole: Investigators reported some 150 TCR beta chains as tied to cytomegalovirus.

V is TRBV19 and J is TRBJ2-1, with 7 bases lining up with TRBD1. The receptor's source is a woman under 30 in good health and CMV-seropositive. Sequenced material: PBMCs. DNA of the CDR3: TGTGCCAGTAGTATTGACAGGGACCTCTACAATGAGCAGTTCTTC. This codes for CASSIDRDLYNEQFF.